This is a list of T cell receptor beta chains from one sample in a study of blood T cell repertoires in COVID-19. Sequencing used immunoSEQ multiplex PCR; TCRdb keeps in-frame clones, though not all of them. Among roughly 310,000 clones listed, around 87% were seen once. Sequencing was done on a sample of peripheral blood. The source is a woman in her forties or fifties with active or convalescent COVID-19. Both conserved end residues are part of each CDR3. The order of the fields is clone size, D gene, V gene, J gene, CDR3 DNA, CDR3 protein. D genes are given only for firm matches. Clone size appears in some rows only: once, few, many, or a class for an expanded clone.

-	-	TRBV9	TRBJ1-2	TGTGCCAGCAGCGTTTCGGACTCCCTCTTTGGCTACACCTTC	CASSVSDSLFGYTF
-	TRBD1	TRBV11-2	TRBJ2-2	TGTGCCAGCACCTTAGACAGGGGGCACACCGGGGAGCTGTTTTTT	CASTLDRGHTGELFF
-	TRBD2	TRBV28	TRBJ2-4	TGTGCCAGCAGTTTATACGCGGGACTAGCGGGGGCCGGATGGAACATTCAGTACTTC	CASSLYAGLAGAGWNIQYF
-	-	TRBV6-4	TRBJ2-5	TGTGCCAGCAGTGGCCCCTATCAGGGCCAGTACTTC	CASSGPYQGQYF
-	-	TRBV7-9	TRBJ1-2	TGTGCCAGCAGCCCCTACGAGGGAAGTGGCTACACCTTC	CASSPYEGSGYTF
-	TRBD1	TRBV7-2	TRBJ1-2	TGTGCCAGCAGCTTATCCGAAGGGACAGTCACCACGCGGTATGGCTACACCTTC	CASSLSEGTVTTRYGYTF
-	TRBD1	TRBV6-4	TRBJ1-6	TGTGCCAGCAGACTCTCGGACAGGGGAAATTCACCCCTCCACTTT	CASRLSDRGNSPLHF
-	-	TRBV6-5	TRBJ1-2	TGTGCCAGCACTCAGGGTTTCTATGGCTACACCTTC	CASTQGFYGYTF
once	TRBD1	TRBV7-2	TRBJ1-3	TGTGCCAGCAGCTTAGAAGGGGGCTTCGGAAACACCATATATTTT	CASSLEGGFGNTIYF
-	TRBD1	TRBV2	TRBJ2-2	TGTGCCAGCAGTCCACTATTCCGGACAGGGGTTACCGGGGAGCTGTTTTTT	CASSPLFRTGVTGELFF
-	TRBD1	TRBV6-5	TRBJ2-5	TGTGCCAGCATCCGAGGACAGGCGGCACAAGAGACCCAGTACTTC	CASIRGQAAQETQYF
-	TRBD2	TRBV5-5	TRBJ2-1	TGTGCCAGCAGCTTATTAGCGGGAGACCCGAATGAGCAGTTCTTC	CASSLLAGDPNEQFF
-	-	TRBV7-2	TRBJ2-6	TGTGCCAGCAGCTCCTCTGAGGGTGGGGCCAACGTCCTGACTTTC	CASSSSEGGANVLTF
-	-	TRBV19	TRBJ1-3	TGTGCCAGTGAACAGAGACACTCTGGAAACACCATATATTTT	CASEQRHSGNTIYF
-	TRBD1	TRBV5-5	TRBJ2-7	TGTGCCAGCAGCTTGCCGGACAGGCCCTCGGAGCAGTACTTC	CASSLPDRPSEQYF
-	-	TRBV18	TRBJ1-4	TGTGCCAGCTCACCTCAACCCCAGACGGGTGAAAAACTGTTTTTT	CASSPQPQTGEKLFF
-	-	TRBV20-1	TRBJ1-2	TGCAGTGCTTACAGGGATGGCTACACCTTC	CSAYRDGYTF
once	-	TRBV11-2	TRBJ1-2	TGTGCCAGCAGCTTAGATTCGCGGGAATACTATGGCTACACCTTC	CASSLDSREYYGYTF
-	-	TRBV6-6	TRBJ1-1	TGTGCCAGCAGAATCCTACTTCAGGATGCAGCTTTCTTT	CASRILLQDAAFF
-	TRBD2	TRBV3-1/TRBV3-2	TRBJ2-7	TGTGCCAGCAGCCCGACTACTCTTGGGTCTAGCGGGGGACCCTACGAGCAGTACTTC	CASSPTTLGSSGGPYEQYF
-	-	TRBV30	TRBJ1-2	TGTGCCTGGAATTGGGGGGACGACTACACCTTC	CAWNWGDDYTF
-	TRBD2	TRBV7-9	TRBJ2-7	TGTGCCAGCAGGCCTCCTCCCGGGACTAGCGGTTACGAGCAGTACTTC	CASRPPPGTSGYEQYF
few	-	TRBV11-2	TRBJ1-2	TGTGCCAGCAGCCAAGGGGGGGCTCTCTATGGCTACACCTTC	CASSQGGALYGYTF
once	-	TRBV7-8	TRBJ2-3	TGTGCCAGCAGAAGGGAGACAGATACGCAGTATTTT	CASRRETDTQYF
-	-	TRBV5-1	TRBJ2-7	TGCGCCAGCAGCGCTACTAGCCACTACTCCTACGAGCAGTACTTC	CASSATSHYSYEQYF
once	-	TRBV15	TRBJ1-5	TGTGCCACCAGCAGGGAGTTAAGTCAGCCCCAGCATTTT	CATSRELSQPQHF
-	TRBD1	TRBV6-4	TRBJ1-4	TGTGCCAGCAGGCAGGGGGCGAATGAAAAACTGTTTTTT	CASRQGANEKLFF
few	TRBD1	TRBV5-4	TRBJ1-2	TGTGCCAGCAGAAACCCGGGACAGGACTATGGCTACACCTTC	CASRNPGQDYGYTF
-	TRBD2	TRBV7-9	TRBJ2-1	TGTGCCAGCAGCTTAGGACTAGCGGTCGGGGAGCAGTTCTTC	CASSLGLAVGEQFF
-	TRBD1	TRBV2	TRBJ1-1	TGTGCCAGCAGCCGGACAGGGGCCGAGAACACTGAAGCTTTCTTT	CASSRTGAENTEAFF
-	-	TRBV6-2/TRBV6-3	TRBJ1-1	TGTGCCAGCAGCCCTATAATGAACACTGAAGCTTTCTTT	CASSPIMNTEAFF